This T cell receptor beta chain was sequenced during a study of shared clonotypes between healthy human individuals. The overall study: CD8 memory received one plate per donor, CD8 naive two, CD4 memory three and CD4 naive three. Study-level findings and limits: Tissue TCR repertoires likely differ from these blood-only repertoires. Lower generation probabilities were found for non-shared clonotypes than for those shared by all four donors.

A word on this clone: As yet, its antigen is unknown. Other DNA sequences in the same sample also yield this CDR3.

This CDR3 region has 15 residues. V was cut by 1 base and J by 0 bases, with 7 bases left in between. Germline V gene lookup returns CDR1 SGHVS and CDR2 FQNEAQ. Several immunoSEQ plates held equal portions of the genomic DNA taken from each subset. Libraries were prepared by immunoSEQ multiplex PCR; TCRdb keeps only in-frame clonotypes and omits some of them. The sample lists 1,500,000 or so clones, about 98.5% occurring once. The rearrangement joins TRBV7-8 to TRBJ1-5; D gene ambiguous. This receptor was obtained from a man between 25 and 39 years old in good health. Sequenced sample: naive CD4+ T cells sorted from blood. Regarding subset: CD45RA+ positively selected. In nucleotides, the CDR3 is TGTGCCAGCAGCTTAGACGGAAATAGCAATCAGCCCCAGCATTTT. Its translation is CASSLDGNSNQPQHF.